The next 2 T cell receptor beta chains were all read from a single sample in a study of cytomegalovirus exposure and HLA in healthy donors listed by TCRdb under 2017. To prepare the library, the immunoSEQ multiplex PCR assay was applied. The table was pulled from immuneACCESS by TCRdb, which kept in-frame rearrangements only. Such tables lose some clones; where checked, under half of the loss comes from unresolved V genes, and the rest has no known cause. The sample table shows 110,000 or so clones, and 88% are seen once. The ten most abundant clones make up 1.5% to 2% of the sample. The sample taken for sequencing was PBMCs. The receptors were gathered from a young man in good health and CMV-seronegative.

V gene TRBV5-5 combines with J gene TRBJ1-2, with 7 nucleotides matching TRBD1. V dropped 5 bases and J dropped 2; count of bases not matched to a gene: 9. Germline V gene lookup returns CDR1 SGHKS and CDR2 YYEKEE (reference sequence). The CDR3 is made up of 15 amino acids. As DNA, the CDR3 is TGTGCCAGCAGGAGGCGACAGGGCGAAAACTATGGCTACACCTTC. As protein: CASRRRQGENYGYTF.

The rearrangement links TRBV28 to TRBJ2-1, with no clear D. CDR3 length: 18 residues. V was cut by 3 bases and J by 7 bases, with 25 bases left in between. The germline V gene encodes CDR1 MDHEN and CDR2 SYDVKM. In DNA, the CDR3 is TGTGCCAGCAGTTTTGGTCACCGCTCAGGCACCACGCGAAATGAGCAGTTCTTC. Encoded protein: CASSFGHRSGTTRNEQFF.